A single sample gave rise to the 24 T cell receptor beta chains below, sequenced in a study of cytomegalovirus exposure and HLA in healthy donors. Researchers ran the PCR with 60 Vbeta and 13 Jbeta primers. Sequencing used immunoSEQ multiplex PCR; TCRdb keeps in-frame clones, though not all of them. The sample contains around 280,000 clones, 85% to 90% of which appear only once. Input material: PBMCs. All receptors derive from a young woman in good health and CMV-seronegative.

V usage is TRBV2 and J usage is TRBJ1-2; 9 bases agree with TRBD1. Germline V gene sequence: CDR1 SNHLY, CDR2 FYNNEI. The CDR3 is 15 residues long. Trimming cost V 6 bases and J 4 bases; bases outside gene matches: 9. The CDR3 DNA reads TGTGCCAGCAGCTCGTCCGGGACAGGGTTCTATGGCTACACCTTC. It yields the protein CASSSSGTGFYGYTF. The full variable domain, with the rest looked up from reference TRBV2 and TRBJ1-2, is EPEVTQTPSHQVTQMGQEVILRCVPISNHLYFYWYRQILGQKVEFLVSFYNNEISEKSEIFDDQFSVERPDGSNFTLKIRSTKLEDSAMYFCASSSSGTGFYGYTFGSGTRLTVV.

The rearrangement uses TRBV5-1 and TRBJ2-1, with a possible D match to TRBD1 (6 bases). Per germline, CDR1 SGHRS and CDR2 YFSETQ. Trimming removed 0 bases from V and 3 bases from J, with 10 bases in between. The CDR3 has 15 amino acids. DNA of the CDR3: TGCGCCAGCAGCTTGGTGTCAGGGGACTACAATGAGCAGTTCTTC. It yields the protein CASSLVSGDYNEQFF.

The rearrangement joins TRBV7-2 to TRBJ1-6; 8 nucleotides match TRBD1. The length of the CDR3 is 17 residues. From germline, CDR1 is SGHTA and CDR2 FQGNSA. V trimming: 5 bases; J trimming: 5 bases; junction bases outside the gene matches: 11. Written as DNA, the CDR3 is TGTGCCAGCAGCCCGATGGACAGGGCAGTTGATAATTCACCCCTCCACTTT. It translates to CASSPMDRAVDNSPLHF.

Comments on this clone: At one end, the junction sequence differs from germline, possibly due to a read error. The V call is TRBV7-9, the J call TRBJ1-2; the D gene is possibly TRBD1 (5 bases). CDR3 size: 13 residues. Germline V gene data show CDR1 as SEHNR and CDR2 as FQNEAQ (reference sequence). CDR3 protein: CSSSMGLGYGYTF. CDR3 DNA sequence: TGTTCCAGCAGCATGGGACTCGGGTATGGCTACACCTTC.

The chain employs TRBV27 and TRBJ2-1; TRBD1 might be the D (6 bases). The V gene lost 7 bases and the J gene lost 8 bases, with 18 bases spanning the gap. Germline CDR1 is MNHEY and CDR2 is SMNVEV (reference sequence). The CDR3 spans 14 residues. CDR3 nucleotide sequence: TGTGCCAGCAACCCGACAGGTGGAGTTTATGAGCAGTTCTTC. Amino acid sequence: CASNPTGGVYEQFF.

The V call is TRBV5-1, the J call TRBJ2-5, with D uncertain. V was cut by 7 bases and J by 3 bases, with 10 bases left in between. Germline V lookup: CDR1 SGHRS, CDR2 YFSETQ. The CDR3 covers 12 residues. The CDR3 is CASGEIEETQYF. The CDR3 nucleotides read TGCGCCAGCGGAGAGATTGAAGAGACCCAGTACTTC.

The J gene is TRBJ1-1, the V gene TRBV18; 7 nucleotides match TRBD1. After removal of 4 bases from V and 1 base from J, the junction contained 9 bases not matched to a gene. CDR3 length equals 16 residues. Germline values: CDR1 KGHSH, CDR2 LQKENI. In nucleotides, the CDR3 is TGTGCCAGCTCACGATCGGGACAGATTGAGAACACTGAAGCTTTCTTT. Translation gives CASSRSGQIENTEAFF.

This clone was observed a single time. This chain connects TRBV6-6 to TRBJ2-2; 7 nucleotides agree with TRBD1. The junction had 3 bases not matched to a gene; V was cut back by 5 bases and J by 3 bases. This CDR3 is built from 14 residues. Per the germline V gene, CDR1 is MNHNY and CDR2 is SVGAGI (reference sequence). CDR3 amino acids: CASSHDRDTGELFF. The DNA of the CDR3 is TGTGCCAGCAGTCACGACAGGGACACCGGGGAGCTGTTTTTT.

The chain links TRBV5-5 to TRBJ2-7; D not resolved. V shed 1 base and J shed 2 bases, with 7 bases lying between them. Germline-derived CDR1 and CDR2 are SGHKS and YYEKEE (reference sequence). This CDR3 has 13 amino acids. CDR3 amino acids: CASSLPSPYEQYF. As DNA, the CDR3 is TGTGCCAGCAGCTTGCCCAGTCCCTACGAGCAGTACTTC. Full variable domain (outside the CDR3, taken from reference TRBV5-5 and TRBJ2-7): DAGVTQSPTHLIKTRGQQVTLRCSPISGHKSVSWYQQVLGQGPQFIFQYYEKEERGRGNFPDRFSARQFPNYSSELNVNALLLGDSALYLCASSLPSPYEQYFGPGTRLTVT.

This rearrangement joins TRBV7-9 to TRBJ2-5; 13 nucleotides align to TRBD2. The CDR3 is 17 residues long. Trimming took 4 bases from V and 5 from J; bases not matched to a gene: 10. Per germline, CDR1 SEHNR and CDR2 FQNEAQ (reference sequence). This CDR3 is CASSSDTSGGAWETQYF. In DNA, the CDR3 is TGTGCCAGCAGCTCGGACACTAGCGGGGGGGCCTGGGAGACCCAGTACTTC.

The chain joins TRBV10-3 to TRBJ2-3, with TRBD2 matching 12 bases. The CDR3 runs 16 residues. The junction had 6 bases not matched to a gene; V was cut back by 5 bases and J by 3 bases. Germline V CDR1 and CDR2: ENHRY, SYGVKD. Here the CDR3 DNA reads TGTGCCATCAGTACTCCGGGACTAGCGGGTACAGATACGCAGTATTTT. As protein: CAISTPGLAGTDTQYF.

The chain recombines TRBV6-1 with TRBJ2-5; TRBD1 might be the D (5 bases). V was cut by 9 bases and J by 1 base, with 12 bases left in between. This CDR3 is built from 13 residues. Looked up from germline, CDR1 is MNHNS and CDR2 is SASEGT. Here the CDR3 reads CASRQGTQETQYF. CDR3 in DNA: TGTGCCAGTCGGCAGGGAACCCAAGAGACCCAGTACTTC.

This rearrangement joins TRBV5-1 to TRBJ1-1, with TRBD1 matching over 8 bases. Germline CDR1 and CDR2: SGHRS and YFSETQ. The CDR3 covers 16 residues. V lost 2 bases, J lost 3 bases, and 9 bases stayed unmatched. CDR3 in DNA: TGCGCCAGCAGCTTACGGACAGGGCCCGCGGACACTGAAGCTTTCTTT. The encoded protein is CASSLRTGPADTEAFF.

Comment on this clone: The same CDR3 can be traced to other DNA sequences in this sample. The chain employs TRBV6-6 and TRBJ2-5; D uncertain. The tail of the sequence fits TRBJ2-7 better, so the J call may be wrong. There are 11 residues in the CDR3. Per germline, CDR1 MNHNY and CDR2 SVGAGI (reference sequence). The DNA of the CDR3 is TGTGCCAGCAGTCCTTCCTACGAGCAGTACTTC. Protein product: CASSPSYEQYF.

The chain joins TRBV2 to TRBJ1-1; 7 bases are a match to TRBD1. CDR1 and CDR2 from the germline V gene are SNHLY and FYNNEI. The V gene end was trimmed by 9 bases and the J gene end by 1 base; junction bases not matched to a gene: 2. The CDR3 spans 12 residues. The CDR3 DNA sequence: TGTGCCAGTTCAGGGGGGAACACTGAAGCTTTCTTT. It yields the protein CASSGGNTEAFF.

About this clone: The identical CDR3 is also encoded by other nucleotide sequences in the sample. V is TRBV18 and J is TRBJ1-6; 7 bases agree with TRBD1. The germline V gene has CDR1 KGHSH and CDR2 LQKENI. J gave up 10 bases and V 3 bases, and 6 bases lay outside the gene matches. CDR3 length: 14 residues. The chain's CDR3 is CASSPDREQSPLHF. The CDR3 bases are TGTGCCAGCTCACCCGACAGGGAACAATCACCCCTCCACTTT. Full variable domain (remainder filled in from reference TRBV18 and TRBJ1-6): NAGVMQNPRHLVRRRGQEARLRCSPMKGHSHVYWYRQLPEEGLKFMVYLQKENIIDESGMPKERFSAEFPKEGPSILRIQQVVRGDSAAYFCASSPDREQSPLHFGNGTRLTVT.

The gene calls are TRBV27 and TRBJ1-5; 9 bases fit TRBD1. Germline V gene lookup returns CDR1 MNHEY and CDR2 SMNVEV (reference sequence). The CDR3 is 14 residues long. With V trimmed by 7 bases and J by 3 bases, 4 bases remained unmatched. The CDR3 nucleotides read TGTGCCAGCAAGGGACAGGGCCCCAATCAGCCCCAGCATTTT. This encodes CASKGQGPNQPQHF.

In regard to this clone: Other DNA sequences in this sample translate to the same CDR3. This chain links TRBV5-6 with TRBJ1-2; no clear D gene. Germline V gene lookup returns CDR1 SGHDT and CDR2 YYEEEE. V lost 7 bases, J lost 4 bases, and 14 bases lay in between. The CDR3 consists of 13 residues. The CDR3 DNA sequence: TGTGCCAGCTCAGTCCCACCCGCCTATGGCTACACCTTC. This sequence encodes CASSVPPAYGYTF.

The V and J genes are TRBV11-3 and TRBJ2-3, with D unresolved. V was trimmed by 5 bases and J by 5 bases, leaving 11 bases between them. The CDR3 is 13 residues long. Germline V gene sequence: CDR1 SGHNT, CDR2 YENEEA. The CDR3 protein is CASSADWRDTQYF. CDR3 sequence (DNA): TGTGCCAGCAGCGCCGACTGGCGAGATACGCAGTATTTT. The full variable domain, completed using reference TRBV11-3 and TRBJ2-3, is EAGVVQSPRYKIIEKKQPVAFWCNPISGHNTLYWYLQNLGQGPELLIRYENEEAVDDSQLPKDRFSAERLKGVDSTLKIQPAELGDSAVYLCASSADWRDTQYFGPGTRLTVL.

The chain joins TRBV6-5 to TRBJ1-1; D is undetermined. CDR3 length: 14 amino acids. From germline, CDR1 is MNHEY and CDR2 SVGAGI. Trimming removed 4 bases at V and 9 bases at J, with 18 bases between. The DNA of the CDR3 is TGTGCCAGCAGTTCTGGGGTTGAGGGATTGAAAGCTTTCTTT. Its translation is CASSSGVEGLKAFF.

This chain joins TRBV2 and TRBJ2-1; 11 nucleotides line up with TRBD2. V shed 5 bases, J shed 9 bases, and the junction held 9 bases outside the gene matches. The CDR3 contains 15 residues. CDR1 is SNHLY and CDR2 is FYNNEI in the germline V gene. Written as DNA, the CDR3 is TGTGCCAGCAGTTTATCTAGCGGGGGGCCTAGTGAGCAGTTCTTC. It is translated as CASSLSSGGPSEQFF.

The V gene is TRBV19, the J gene TRBJ1-3; D is unresolved. This CDR3 region has 12 residues. The V end was cut by 9 bases, the J end by 2 bases, with 8 bases between. The germline gives CDR1 LNHDA, CDR2 SQIVND (reference sequence). The CDR3 DNA reads TGTGCCAGCACTAGCCCTGGAAACACCATATATTTT. This translates into CASTSPGNTIYF.

The J gene is TRBJ1-5, the V gene TRBV6-5, with 7 bases that match TRBD1. The V segment lost 8 bases and the J segment 7 bases; nucleotides outside the gene matches: 2. The CDR3 is made up of 11 amino acids. Germline assignment: CDR1 MNHEY and CDR2 SVGAGI. DNA for the CDR3: TGTGCCAGCCAGGGGGGACAGCCCCAGCATTTT. Translation: CASQGGQPQHF.

J is TRBJ2-7 and V is TRBV6-6, with 9 bases fitting TRBD2. Germline CDR1 reads MNHNY; CDR2 reads SVGAGI (reference sequence). This CDR3 is built from 14 residues. V lost 6 bases to trimming and J lost 7 bases; unmatched junction nucleotides: 10. The CDR3 DNA reads TGTGCCAGCAGGTATCGCGGGGGGGCGGAAGAGCAGTACTTC. Its protein is CASRYRGGAEEQYF.